This TCR beta chain was observed in a study of Graves' ophthalmopathy and Graves' hyperthyroidism. Germline V gene sequence: CDR1 SGHTA, CDR2 FQGNSA. The length of the CDR3 is 14 residues. J was trimmed by 7 bases and V by 7 bases; bases with no gene match: 9. TCR beta CDR3 amplification used RNA transcripts. Second-round multiplex PCR came after a first-round RT-PCR that employed HTBI primers. TCRdb re-called the multiplex PCR reads with MiXCR, one entry per CDR3 protein. The sample carries 350,000 to 450,000 distinct CDR3 sequences, around 16% recorded once. This clonotype was counted only a few times.

V gene TRBV7-2 combines with J gene TRBJ1-5; 8 positions agree with TRBD1. The clonotype was recovered from a woman under 30 with Graves' ophthalmopathy. Sequencing was performed on peripheral blood. CDR3 residues: CASTPTPGGQPQHF. The DNA of the CDR3 is TGTGCCAGCACCCCCACCCCAGGGGGCCAGCCCCAGCATTTT.